This T cell receptor beta chain emerged from a study of metastatic and nonmetastatic thyroid tumors (dated by TCRdb to the early 2020s). Background on the whole study: Repertoires were compared across peripheral blood and tumor or nodule tissue samples from malignant and benign thyroid patients. Broader findings and caveats from the paper: In both blood and tumor samples, malignant tumors were reported to have significantly higher TCR beta diversity than benign nodules.

Library preparation employed PCR. Sequenced on an Illumina HiSeq 4000. High-throughput sequencing was used to profile the CDR3 region of the TCR beta-chain in every patient. Processing in the source paper ran as follows. The researchers built a classifier to tell apart papillary thyroid cancer patients with distant metastasis, based on CDR3 differences among clinicopathological groups. To measure repertoire diversity the researchers used the Shannon index, while the Morisita-Horn index served to gauge how similar the tumor and blood repertoires were. TCRdb passed the public sequencing reads through fastp at Q25 and MiXCR, retaining productive beta sequences. These V and J calls are TCRdb output, not the study's own analysis. This sample holds some 6,800 clones; roughly 3% were observed only once. Roughly a sixth of the sample belongs to the ten largest clones. No patient had received any treatment before thyroid surgery. Using T-cell receptor beta sequencing, the study looked back at clinical samples from patients collected from about 2011 to 2019.

In its sample, this clone was seen many times. Its cognate antigen has yet to be identified. Per-nucleotide qualities are absent, and no much larger clonotype sits a single base away. V is pared back by 2 bases and J by 7 bases, with 6 bases lying between the germline termini. The CDR3 contains 12 residues, cysteine and phenylalanine counted. The sequence is cut down to CDR3 DNA, 36 bases in frame from base 1. CDR1 and CDR2 were assigned from the germline V gene as MNHEY and SVGAGI. The V and J segments used are TRBV6-5 and TRBJ2-1, with an unclear D gene assignment. The specimen sequenced was tumor tissue. The clonotype originates from a female donor with papillary thyroid cancer or a benign thyroid nodule (not recorded which). Some clones in this sample may be carry-over from other donors' samples. The CDR3 here reads CASSYPRNEQFF. The sequenced DNA is TGTGCCAGCAGTTACCCCAGGAATGAGCAGTTCTTC.